The 23 T cell receptor beta chains below all came from one sample that was sequenced in a study of cytomegalovirus exposure and HLA in healthy donors. In the PCR, 60 Vbeta and 13 Jbeta primers were used. Some clones are missing from TCRdb's copy, which holds only in-frame ones; the method was immunoSEQ multiplex PCR. This table holds about 140,000 clones, more than 75% found once. Sequencing was done on a sample of PBMCs. The receptors come from a woman between 50 and 59 years old in good health and CMV-seropositive.

This chain links TRBV11-2 with TRBJ2-4, with D possibly being TRBD1 (5 bases). The CDR3 consists of 15 residues. Germline V gives CDR1 SGHAT, CDR2 FQNNGV. V lost 4 bases and J lost 8, with 18 bases in between. CDR3 in amino acids: CASSSVRQGYHIQYF. CDR3 DNA: TGTGCCAGCAGCTCGGTACGCCAGGGTTATCACATTCAGTACTTC.

The V gene is TRBV5-4, the J gene TRBJ2-5; a possible D gene is TRBD2 (5 bases). V was shortened by 3 bases and J by 5 bases, with 20 bases between the two germline ends. The germline V gene has CDR1 SGHNT and CDR2 YYREEE (reference sequence). The CDR3 loop spans 16 amino acids. The CDR3, as DNA: TGTGCCAGCAGCTCCGGTGGGTGGGAGAGTAGGGAGACCCAGTACTTC. It specifies CASSSGGWESRETQYF.

The genes are TRBV5-4 and TRBJ2-6, with D possibly matching TRBD2 (6 bases). V gave up 5 bases and J gave up 4 bases, with 13 bases separating them. The CDR3 runs to 15 residues. Germline V gene data show CDR1 as SGHNT and CDR2 as YYREEE (reference sequence). CDR3 nucleotide sequence: TGTGCCAGCAGAATCGGGGGTGGAGGGGCCAACGTCCTGACTTTC. This translates into CASRIGGGGANVLTF.

The rearrangement joins TRBV28 to TRBJ2-7, with TRBD1 matching 10 bases. J gave up 3 bases and V 2 bases, and 10 bases lay outside the gene matches. The CDR3 totals 17 residues. The germline CDR1 and CDR2 sequences are MDHEN and SYDVKM. As DNA, the CDR3 is TGTGCCAGCAGTTTACCCCATGACAGGGGGCGTTACTACGAGCAGTACTTC. Its translation is CASSLPHDRGRYYEQYF.

J is TRBJ1-1 and V is TRBV5-6; 7 nucleotides line up with TRBD1. Germline CDR1 SGHDT, CDR2 YYEEEE. J lost 4 bases, V lost 1 base, and 10 bases had no gene match. This CDR3 has 16 amino acids. The CDR3 loop reads CASSLLSGGWLTEAFF. CDR3 nucleotide sequence: TGTGCCAGCAGCTTGCTGTCAGGGGGTTGGCTCACTGAAGCTTTCTTT.

The CDR3 DNA reads TGTGCCAGCAGCTCACATCCACCGAACACTGAAGCTTTCTTT. Translated, it gives CASSSHPPNTEAFF. The J gene is TRBJ1-1, the V gene TRBV11-1; D unclear. Germline CDR1 and CDR2: SGHAT and FQDESV (reference sequence). This CDR3 spans 14 amino acids. The germline V and J ends were trimmed by 4 bases and 1 base, with 10 bases remaining between them.

This clone was recorded a few times. V and J are TRBV19 and TRBJ2-7; TRBD1 aligns across 11 bases. V trimming: 5 bases; J trimming: 6 bases; junction bases outside the gene matches: 9. In germline, CDR1 is LNHDA, CDR2 SQIVND (reference sequence). The CDR3 has 15 amino acids. This chain's CDR3 is CASSATGTGGSEQYF. The CDR3, as DNA: TGTGCCAGTAGTGCTACCGGGACAGGGGGTAGCGAGCAGTACTTC.

The chain recombines TRBV29-1 with TRBJ2-5, with D possibly TRBD1 on 6 matching bases. Trimming removed 1 base at V and 5 bases at J, with 14 bases between. CDR1 is SQVTM and CDR2 is ANQGSEA in the germline V gene. This CDR3 contains 14 residues. The CDR3, as DNA: TGCAGCGTTGAAGGCTACGGGACACAGGAGACCCAGTACTTC. This encodes CSVEGYGTQETQYF.

This clone is a singleton in its sample. The chain links TRBV18 to TRBJ1-5; perhaps TRBD1 as D (5 bases). CDR3 length: 17 amino acids. Germline V gene sequence: CDR1 KGHSH, CDR2 LQKENI. V gave up 4 bases and J gave up 5 bases, with 21 bases separating them. CDR3 region: CASSLTGGTVYDQPQHF. The CDR3 region has the DNA TGTGCCAGCTCACTCACCGGAGGGACGGTATACGATCAGCCCCAGCATTTT.

This chain joins TRBV7-9 and TRBJ1-4; no reliable D call. CDR3 size: 15 residues. V lost 3 bases, J lost 0 bases, and 8 bases lay in between. Germline lookup yields CDR1 SEHNR and CDR2 FQNEAQ (reference sequence). As DNA, the CDR3 is TGTGCCAGCAGCTTTTACGGTGCAACTAATGAAAAACTGTTTTTT. Translation: CASSFYGATNEKLFF. Full variable domain (missing parts from reference TRBV7-9 and TRBJ1-4): DTGVSQNPRHKITKRGQNVTFRCDPISEHNRLYWYRQTLGQGPEFLTYFQNEAQLEKSRLLSDRFSAERPKGSFSTLEIQRTEQGDSAMYLCASSFYGATNEKLFFGSGTQLSVL.

The rearrangement uses TRBV18 and TRBJ2-6; D is possibly TRBD1 (6 bases). The CDR3 sequence is 17 residues long. V lost 1 base and J 0 bases, leaving 10 bases between the germline ends. CDR1 and CDR2 from the germline V gene are KGHSH and LQKENI. In DNA, the CDR3 is TGTGCCAGCTCACCACAGACAGGTCGCTCTGGGGCCAACGTCCTGACTTTC. It yields the protein CASSPQTGRSGANVLTF.

This chain links TRBV5-8 with TRBJ2-7; D unclear. V gave up 0 bases and J gave up 1 base, with 8 bases separating them. CDR1 SGHTS and CDR2 YDEGEE come from the germline V gene. The CDR3 is made up of 14 amino acids. CDR3 residues: CASSLASESYEQYF. In DNA, the CDR3 is TGTGCCAGCAGCTTGGCATCAGAATCCTACGAGCAGTACTTC.

This clone was seen a single time. The genes are TRBV5-4 and TRBJ1-4; D is unresolved. Per the germline V gene, CDR1 is SGHNT and CDR2 is YYREEE (reference sequence). This CDR3 is 15 amino acids long. Trimming removed 0 bases at V and 2 bases at J, with 8 bases between. DNA of the CDR3: TGTGCCAGCAGCTTGGCTTCGGGGACTAATGAAAAACTGTTTTTT. This encodes CASSLASGTNEKLFF.

This clone was counted once. The rearrangement links TRBV30 to TRBJ1-2; D might be TRBD1 (5 bases). The CDR3 has 14 residues. V was cut by 7 bases and J by 2 bases, with 17 bases left in between. CDR1 is GTSNPN and CDR2 is SVGIG in the germline V gene (reference sequence). The CDR3 protein is CASPGGGVNYGYTF. The CDR3 DNA reads TGTGCCTCACCGGGGGGTGGGGTGAACTATGGCTACACCTTC.

V and J are TRBV6-5 and TRBJ2-5, with D tentatively TRBD1 (8 bases). The J call may not be correct, given that the DNA end is closer to TRBJ2-7. CDR1 and CDR2 from the germline V gene are MNHEY and SVGAGI. The CDR3 extends over 15 amino acids. CDR3 bases: TGTGCCAGCAGTCCCCGGACAGGGAGGGCCTACGAGCAGTACTTC. Translated, it gives CASSPRTGRAYEQYF.

This sequence joins TRBV11-2 and TRBJ2-5; TRBD1 matches at 8 bases. The V and J ends lost 5 bases and 5 bases, in that order; junction bases with no gene match: 10. The CDR3 is 15 residues long. From germline, CDR1 is SGHAT and CDR2 FQNNGV. This CDR3 reads CASSRPRTGWETQYF. CDR3 DNA: TGTGCCAGCAGCCGACCCCGGACAGGGTGGGAGACCCAGTACTTC.

This clone was seen once. The chain links TRBV4-1 to TRBJ2-3; TRBD2 matches at 8 bases. Trimming at V came to 4 bases and at J to 5 bases, leaving 23 bases not matched to a gene. This CDR3 spans 20 amino acids. From germline, CDR1 is MGHRA and CDR2 YSYEKL. Here the CDR3 reads CASSPRFAGGSNLLLDTQYF. CDR3 bases: TGCGCCAGCAGCCCCCGTTTTGCGGGGGGTTCGAATCTCCTTTTAGATACGCAGTATTTT.

The chain joins TRBV7-8 to TRBJ2-2, with 8 nucleotides matching TRBD2. The CDR3 is 15 amino acids. The J segment lost 0 bases and the V segment lost 5 bases, leaving 2 bases of the junction unmatched. Germline CDR1 reads SGHVS; CDR2 reads FQNEAQ. CDR3: CASSNSGANTGELFF. The DNA of the CDR3 is TGTGCCAGCAGCAATAGCGGGGCGAACACCGGGGAGCTGTTTTTT. Supplemented by reference TRBV7-8 and TRBJ2-2, the full variable domain reads GAGVSQSPRYKVAKRGQDVALRCDPISGHVSLFWYQQALGQGPEFLTYFQNEAQLDKSGLPSDRFFAERPEGSVSTLKIQRTQQEDSAVYLCASSNSGANTGELFFGEGSRLTVL.

The chain is built from TRBV19 and TRBJ2-3; D might be TRBD2 (6 bases). Germline assignment: CDR1 LNHDA and CDR2 SQIVND (reference sequence). The CDR3 spans 14 residues. Trimming took off 11 bases at V and 3 bases at J, with 18 bases between the two ends. CDR3 DNA sequence: TGTGCCTCTGGAGGGGCCGTTTTAACAGATACGCAGTATTTT. Encoded protein: CASGGAVLTDTQYF.

This chain links TRBV5-4 with TRBJ1-2; 7 bases fit TRBD1. V lost 6 bases, J lost 4 bases, and 9 bases stayed unmatched. The germline gives CDR1 SGHNT, CDR2 YYREEE (reference sequence). The CDR3 loop spans 14 amino acids. This chain's CDR3 is CASNRDRNLYGYTF. The CDR3 coding sequence is TGTGCCAGCAATAGGGACAGAAATCTCTATGGCTACACCTTC.

The rearrangement uses TRBV28 and TRBJ1-1; perhaps TRBD1 as D (5 bases). Per germline, CDR1 MDHEN and CDR2 SYDVKM. V lost 3 bases and J 4 bases, leaving 12 bases between the germline ends. This CDR3 spans 14 amino acids. DNA for the CDR3: TGTGCCAGCAGTTTCCCAGGGCGGGGCACTGAAGCTTTCTTT. Protein: CASSFPGRGTEAFF.

The CDR3 reads CATSRTSGSRKEETQYF. The CDR3 coding sequence is TGTGCCACCAGCAGGACTAGCGGGAGTCGGAAAGAAGAGACCCAGTACTTC. This chain joins TRBV15 and TRBJ2-5; 12 positions agree with TRBD2. Germline V lookup: CDR1 LNHNV, CDR2 YYDKDF (reference sequence). CDR3 length: 17 amino acids. The trim removed 3 bases at V and 3 bases at J, leaving 8 bases unmatched. Supplemented by reference TRBV15 and TRBJ2-5, the full variable domain reads DAMVIQNPRYQVTQFGKPVTLSCSQTLNHNVMYWYQQKSSQAPKLLFHYYDKDFNNEADTPDNFQSRRPNTSFCFLDIRSPGLGDTAMYLCATSRTSGSRKEETQYFGPGTRLLVL.

This chain connects TRBV13 to TRBJ2-7, with 11 bases fitting TRBD1. CDR1 and CDR2 (germline): PRHDT, FYEKMQ (reference sequence). Trimming removed 1 base from V and 4 bases from J; junction bases left unmatched: 9. CDR3 size: 17 residues. CDR3 sequence reads: CASSLEGRDRGRYEQYF. The CDR3 coding sequence is TGTGCCAGCAGCTTAGAAGGCCGGGACAGGGGGAGATACGAGCAGTACTTC.